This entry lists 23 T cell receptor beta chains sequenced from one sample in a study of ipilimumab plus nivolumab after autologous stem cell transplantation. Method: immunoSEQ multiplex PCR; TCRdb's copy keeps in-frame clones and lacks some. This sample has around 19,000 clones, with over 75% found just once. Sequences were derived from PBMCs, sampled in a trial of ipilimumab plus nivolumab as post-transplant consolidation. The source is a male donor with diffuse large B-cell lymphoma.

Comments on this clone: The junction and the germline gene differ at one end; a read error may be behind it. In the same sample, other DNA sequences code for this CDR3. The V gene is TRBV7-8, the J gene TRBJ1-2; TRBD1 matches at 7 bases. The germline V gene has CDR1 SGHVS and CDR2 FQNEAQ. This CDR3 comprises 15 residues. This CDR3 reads CASSRRDSPDYGYTF. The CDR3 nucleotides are TGTGCCAGCAGCCGCCGGGACAGCCCTGACTATGGCTACACCTTT.

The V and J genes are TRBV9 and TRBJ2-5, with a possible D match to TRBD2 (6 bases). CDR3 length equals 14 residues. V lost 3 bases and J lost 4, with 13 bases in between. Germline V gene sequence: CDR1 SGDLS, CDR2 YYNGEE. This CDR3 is CASSGRGSGETQYF. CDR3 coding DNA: TGTGCCAGCAGCGGGAGGGGAAGTGGAGAGACCCAGTACTTC.

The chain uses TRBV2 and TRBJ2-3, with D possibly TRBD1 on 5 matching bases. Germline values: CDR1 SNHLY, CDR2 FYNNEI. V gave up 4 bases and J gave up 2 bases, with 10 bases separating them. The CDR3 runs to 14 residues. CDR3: CASSGVGDTDTQYF. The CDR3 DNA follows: TGTGCCAGCAGTGGAGTAGGGGACACAGATACGCAGTATTTT.

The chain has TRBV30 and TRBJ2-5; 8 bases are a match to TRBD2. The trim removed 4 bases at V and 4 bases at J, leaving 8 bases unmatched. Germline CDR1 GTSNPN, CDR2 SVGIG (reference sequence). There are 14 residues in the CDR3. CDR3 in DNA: TGTGCCTGGAACGGGGGGGTGTCCGGAGAGACCCAGTACTTC. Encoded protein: CAWNGGVSGETQYF.

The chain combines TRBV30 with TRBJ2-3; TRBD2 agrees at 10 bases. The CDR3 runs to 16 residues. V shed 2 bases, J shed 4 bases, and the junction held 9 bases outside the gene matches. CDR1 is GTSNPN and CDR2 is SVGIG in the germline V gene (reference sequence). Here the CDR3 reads CAWSMKERGGADTQYF. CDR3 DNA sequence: TGTGCCTGGAGTATGAAGGAGCGGGGGGGTGCAGATACGCAGTATTTT.

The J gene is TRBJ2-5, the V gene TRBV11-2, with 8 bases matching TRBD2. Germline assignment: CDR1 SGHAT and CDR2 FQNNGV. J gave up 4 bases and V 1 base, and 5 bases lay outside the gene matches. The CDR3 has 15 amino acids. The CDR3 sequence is CASSLVGGARETQYF. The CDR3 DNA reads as TGTGCCAGCAGCTTAGTCGGGGGGGCAAGAGAGACCCAGTACTTC.

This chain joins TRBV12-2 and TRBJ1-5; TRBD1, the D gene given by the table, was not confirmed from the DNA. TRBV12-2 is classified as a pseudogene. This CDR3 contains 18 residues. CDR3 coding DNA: TGTGCAAGTCGCTTAGGGGGACAGGGAAAAAATAGCAATCAGCCCCAGCATTTT. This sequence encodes CASRLGGQGKNSNQPQHF.

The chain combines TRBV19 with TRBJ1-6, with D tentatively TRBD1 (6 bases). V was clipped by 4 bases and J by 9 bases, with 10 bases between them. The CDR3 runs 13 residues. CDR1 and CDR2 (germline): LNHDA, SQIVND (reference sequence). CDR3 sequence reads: CASSKDRLSPLHF. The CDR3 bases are TGTGCCAGTAGTAAAGACAGGCTTTCACCCCTCCACTTT.

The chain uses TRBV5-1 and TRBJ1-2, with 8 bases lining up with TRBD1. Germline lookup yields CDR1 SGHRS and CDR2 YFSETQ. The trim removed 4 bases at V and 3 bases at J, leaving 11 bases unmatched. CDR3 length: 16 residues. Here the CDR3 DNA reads TGCGCCAGCAGCCCTTCGTCGGGACAGGTTTACTATGGCTACACCTTC. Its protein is CASSPSSGQVYYGYTF. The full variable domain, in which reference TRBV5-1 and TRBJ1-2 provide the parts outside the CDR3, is KAGVTQTPRYLIKTRGQQVTLSCSPISGHRSVSWYQQTPGQGLQFLFEYFSETQRNKGNFPGRFSGRQFSNSRSEMNVSTLELGDSALYLCASSPSSGQVYYGYTFGSGTRLTVV.

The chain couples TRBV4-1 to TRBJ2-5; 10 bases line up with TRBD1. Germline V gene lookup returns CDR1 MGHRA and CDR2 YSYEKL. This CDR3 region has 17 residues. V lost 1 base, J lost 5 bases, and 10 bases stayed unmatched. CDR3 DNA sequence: TGCGCCAGCAGCCAAGTTCCGGGACAGGGGAATTGGGAGACCCAGTACTTC. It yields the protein CASSQVPGQGNWETQYF.

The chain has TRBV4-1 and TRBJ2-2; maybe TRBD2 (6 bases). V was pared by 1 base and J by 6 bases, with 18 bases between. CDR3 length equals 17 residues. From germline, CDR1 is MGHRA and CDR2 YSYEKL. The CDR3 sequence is CASSQVSTGVGAGELFF. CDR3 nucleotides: TGCGCCAGCAGCCAAGTCTCTACGGGGGTTGGTGCCGGGGAGCTGTTTTTT.

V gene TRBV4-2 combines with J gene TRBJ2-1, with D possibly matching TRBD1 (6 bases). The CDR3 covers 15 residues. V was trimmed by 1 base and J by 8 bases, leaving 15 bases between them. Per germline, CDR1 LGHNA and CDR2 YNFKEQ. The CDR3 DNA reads TGTGCCAGCAGCCAAGTCCGTGGGGGCAAGGATGAGCAGTTCTTC. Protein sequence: CASSQVRGGKDEQFF.

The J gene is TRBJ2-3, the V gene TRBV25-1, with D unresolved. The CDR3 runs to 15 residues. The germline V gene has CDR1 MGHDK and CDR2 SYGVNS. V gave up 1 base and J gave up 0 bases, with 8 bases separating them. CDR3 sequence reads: CASSELRASTDTQYF. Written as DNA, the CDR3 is TGTGCCAGCAGTGAATTACGAGCTAGCACAGATACGCAGTATTTT.

The CDR3 sequence: CASSQTGGTLSYNEQFF. For the CDR3, the DNA is TGTGCCAGCAGCCAAACCGGGGGGACCCTCTCCTACAATGAGCAGTTCTTC. The chain joins TRBV4-2 to TRBJ2-1; 7 nucleotides agree with TRBD2. V lost 2 bases to trimming and J lost 0 bases; unmatched junction nucleotides: 7. The V gene's germline CDR1 is LGHNA and CDR2 YNFKEQ. The CDR3 has 17 residues.

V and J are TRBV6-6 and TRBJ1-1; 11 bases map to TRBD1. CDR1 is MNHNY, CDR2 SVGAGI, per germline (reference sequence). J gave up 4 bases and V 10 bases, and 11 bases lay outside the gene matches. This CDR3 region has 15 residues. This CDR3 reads CATSGTGGQSTEAFF. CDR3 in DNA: TGTGCCACTTCGGGGACAGGGGGTCAAAGCACTGAAGCTTTCTTT.

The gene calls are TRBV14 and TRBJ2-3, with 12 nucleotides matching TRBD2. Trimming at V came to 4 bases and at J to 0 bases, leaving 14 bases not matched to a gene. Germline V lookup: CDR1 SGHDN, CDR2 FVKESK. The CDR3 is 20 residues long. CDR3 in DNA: TGTGCCAGCAGCCGCCGACTAGCGGGGGAGTACCTCATAAGCACAGATACGCAGTATTTT. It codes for CASSRRLAGEYLISTDTQYF.

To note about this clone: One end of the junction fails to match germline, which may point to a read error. The CDR3 DNA sequence: TGTGCTAGCAGCTTAGTAGGGCCCCGGCAGGGAAGCAATCAGCCCCAGCATTTT. As protein: CASSLVGPRQGSNQPQHF. This sequence joins TRBV7-7 and TRBJ1-5; D is perhaps TRBD1 (5 bases). CDR1 is SSHAT and CDR2 is FNYEAQ in the germline V gene (reference sequence). This CDR3 has 18 amino acids.

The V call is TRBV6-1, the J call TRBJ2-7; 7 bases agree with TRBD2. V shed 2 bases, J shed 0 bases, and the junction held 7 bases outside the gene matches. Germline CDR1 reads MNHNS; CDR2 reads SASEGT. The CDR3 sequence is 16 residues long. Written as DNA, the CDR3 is TGTGCCAGCAGTGAATCCCTGGGGGGGGGCTCCTACGAGCAGTACTTC. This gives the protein CASSESLGGGSYEQYF.

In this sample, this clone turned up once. CDR3 region: CASSPGQLNTEAFF. CDR3 DNA sequence: TGTGCCAGCAGCCCCGGACAGTTGAACACTGAAGCTTTCTTT. The chain carries TRBV7-6 and TRBJ1-1; D possibly corresponds to TRBD1 (6 bases). V was clipped by 5 bases and J by 0 bases, with 10 bases between them. Germline V lookup: CDR1 SGHVS, CDR2 FNYEAQ. The CDR3 runs 14 residues.

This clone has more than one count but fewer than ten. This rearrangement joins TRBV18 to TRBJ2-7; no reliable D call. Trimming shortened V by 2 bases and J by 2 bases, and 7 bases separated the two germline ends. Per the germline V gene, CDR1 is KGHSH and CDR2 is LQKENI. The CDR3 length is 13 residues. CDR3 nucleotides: TGTGCCAGCTCACCAGGGGAACCCTACGAGCAGTACTTC. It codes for CASSPGEPYEQYF.

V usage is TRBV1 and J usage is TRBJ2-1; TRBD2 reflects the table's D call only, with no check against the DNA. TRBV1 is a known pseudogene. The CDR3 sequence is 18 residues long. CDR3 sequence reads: CTSSLNIAGSLSYNEQFF. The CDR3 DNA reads TGCACCAGCAGCCTAAACATAGCGGGGTCCCTCTCCTACAATGAGCAGTTCTTC.

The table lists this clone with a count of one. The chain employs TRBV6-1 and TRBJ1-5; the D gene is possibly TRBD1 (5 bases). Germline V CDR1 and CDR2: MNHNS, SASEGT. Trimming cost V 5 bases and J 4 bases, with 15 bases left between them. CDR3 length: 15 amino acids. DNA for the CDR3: TGTGCCAGCAGTTTGCGGGACCCTAGTAATCAGCCCCAGCATTTT. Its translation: CASSLRDPSNQPQHF.

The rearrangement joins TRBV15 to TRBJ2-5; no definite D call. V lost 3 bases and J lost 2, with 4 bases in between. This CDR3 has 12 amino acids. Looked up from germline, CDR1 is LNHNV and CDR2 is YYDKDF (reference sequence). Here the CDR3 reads CATSSLQETQYF. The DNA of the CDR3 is TGTGCCACCAGCAGCCTACAAGAGACCCAGTACTTC.